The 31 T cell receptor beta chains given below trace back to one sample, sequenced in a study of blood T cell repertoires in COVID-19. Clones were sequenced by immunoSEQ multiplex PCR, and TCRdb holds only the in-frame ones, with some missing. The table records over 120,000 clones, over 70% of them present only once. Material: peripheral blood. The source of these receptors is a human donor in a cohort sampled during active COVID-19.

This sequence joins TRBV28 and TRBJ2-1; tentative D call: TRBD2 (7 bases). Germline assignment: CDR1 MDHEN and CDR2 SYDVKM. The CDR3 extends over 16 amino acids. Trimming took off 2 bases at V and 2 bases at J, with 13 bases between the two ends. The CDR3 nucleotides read TGTGCCAGCAGTTTAGGGGGGGCCAGTCCCTACAATGAGCAGTTCTTC. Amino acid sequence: CASSLGGASPYNEQFF. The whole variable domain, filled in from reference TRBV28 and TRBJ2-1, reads DVKVTQSSRYLVKRTGEKVFLECVQDMDHENMFWYRQDPGLGLRLIYFSYDVKMKEKGDIPEGYSVSREKKERFSLILESASTNQTSMYLCASSLGGASPYNEQFFGPGTRLTVL.

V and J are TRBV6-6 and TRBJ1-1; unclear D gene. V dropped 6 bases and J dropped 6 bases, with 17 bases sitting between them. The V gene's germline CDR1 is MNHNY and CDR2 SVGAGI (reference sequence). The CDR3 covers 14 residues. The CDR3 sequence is CASRTLRGYSEAFF. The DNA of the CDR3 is TGTGCCAGCAGAACACTGAGAGGGTACTCTGAAGCTTTCTTT.

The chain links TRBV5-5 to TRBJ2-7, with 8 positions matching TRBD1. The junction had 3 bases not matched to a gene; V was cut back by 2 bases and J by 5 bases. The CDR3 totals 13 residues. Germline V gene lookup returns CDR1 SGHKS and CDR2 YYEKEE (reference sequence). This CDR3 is CASSFRGRNEQYV. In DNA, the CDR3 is TGTGCCAGCAGCTTCAGGGGGCGCAACGAGCAGTACGTC.

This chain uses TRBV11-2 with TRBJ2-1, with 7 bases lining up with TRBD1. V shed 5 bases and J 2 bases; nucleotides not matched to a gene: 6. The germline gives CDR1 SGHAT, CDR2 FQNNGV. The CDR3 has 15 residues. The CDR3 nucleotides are TGTGCCAGCAGCACCGGGACAGCGACCTACAATGAGCAGTTCTTC. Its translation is CASSTGTATYNEQFF.

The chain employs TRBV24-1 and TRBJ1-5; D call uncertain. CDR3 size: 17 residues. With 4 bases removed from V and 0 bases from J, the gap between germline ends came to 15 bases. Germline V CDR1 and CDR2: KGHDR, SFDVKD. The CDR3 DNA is TGTGCCACCAGTGACCGACCTAGATTGCATAGCAATCAGCCCCAGCATTTT. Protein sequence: CATSDRPRLHSNQPQHF.

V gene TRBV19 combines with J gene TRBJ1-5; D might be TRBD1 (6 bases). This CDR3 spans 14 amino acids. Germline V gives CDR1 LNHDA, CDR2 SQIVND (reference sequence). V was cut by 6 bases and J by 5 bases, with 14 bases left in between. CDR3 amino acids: CASSLDRNYQPQHF. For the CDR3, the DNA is TGTGCCAGTAGCCTTGACAGGAACTATCAGCCCCAGCATTTT.

CDR3 in amino acids: CASSPLRGLASEQFF. The CDR3, as DNA: TGTGCCAGCTCACCTCTTAGGGGACTAGCCAGCGAGCAGTTCTTC. The rearrangement joins TRBV18 to TRBJ2-1, with 9 bases fitting TRBD2. The CDR3 sequence is 15 residues long. With 3 bases clipped from V and 10 bases from J, the junction kept 10 bases outside the gene matches. Looked up from germline, CDR1 is KGHSH and CDR2 is LQKENI. The full variable domain, its missing parts supplied by reference TRBV18 and TRBJ2-1, is NAGVMQNPRHLVRRRGQEARLRCSPMKGHSHVYWYRQLPEEGLKFMVYLQKENIIDESGMPKERFSAEFPKEGPSILRIQQVVRGDSAAYFCASSPLRGLASEQFFGPGTRLTVL.

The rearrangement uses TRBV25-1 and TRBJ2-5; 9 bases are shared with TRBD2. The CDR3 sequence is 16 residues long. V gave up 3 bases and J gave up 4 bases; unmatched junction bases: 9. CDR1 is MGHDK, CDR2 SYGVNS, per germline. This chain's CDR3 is CASSDRGGGARETQYF. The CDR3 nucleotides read TGTGCCAGCAGTGATCGTGGCGGGGGGGCGAGAGAGACCCAGTACTTC. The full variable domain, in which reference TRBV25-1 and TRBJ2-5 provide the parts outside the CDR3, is EADIYQTPRYLVIGTGKKITLECSQTMGHDKMYWYQQDPGMELHLIHYSYGVNSTEKGDLSSESTVSRIRTEHFPLTLESARPSHTSQYLCASSDRGGGARETQYFGPGTRLLVL.

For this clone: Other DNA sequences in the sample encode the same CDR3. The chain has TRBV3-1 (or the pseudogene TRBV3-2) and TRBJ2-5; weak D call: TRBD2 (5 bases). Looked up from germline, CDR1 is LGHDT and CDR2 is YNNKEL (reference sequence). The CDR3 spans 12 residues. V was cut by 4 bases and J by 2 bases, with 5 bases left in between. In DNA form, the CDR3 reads TGTGCCAGCAGCCCGGGGCAAGAGACCCAGTACTTC. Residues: CASSPGQETQYF.

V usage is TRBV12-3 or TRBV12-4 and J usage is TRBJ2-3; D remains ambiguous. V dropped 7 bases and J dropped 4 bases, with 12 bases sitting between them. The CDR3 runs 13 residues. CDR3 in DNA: TGTGCCAGCACTTACAGACCCGCAGATACGCAGTATTTT. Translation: CASTYRPADTQYF.

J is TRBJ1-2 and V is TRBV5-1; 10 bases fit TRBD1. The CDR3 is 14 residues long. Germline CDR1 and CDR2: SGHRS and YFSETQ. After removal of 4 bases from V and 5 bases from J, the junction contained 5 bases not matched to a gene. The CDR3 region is CASSLGDRGYGYTF. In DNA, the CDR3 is TGCGCCAGCAGCCTAGGGGACAGGGGATATGGCTACACCTTC.

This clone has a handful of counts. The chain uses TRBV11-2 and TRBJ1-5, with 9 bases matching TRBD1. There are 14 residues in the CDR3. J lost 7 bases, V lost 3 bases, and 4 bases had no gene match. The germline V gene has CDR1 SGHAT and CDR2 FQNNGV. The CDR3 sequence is CASSFGTGRQPQHF. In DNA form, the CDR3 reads TGTGCCAGCAGCTTTGGGACAGGGAGGCAGCCCCAGCATTTT.

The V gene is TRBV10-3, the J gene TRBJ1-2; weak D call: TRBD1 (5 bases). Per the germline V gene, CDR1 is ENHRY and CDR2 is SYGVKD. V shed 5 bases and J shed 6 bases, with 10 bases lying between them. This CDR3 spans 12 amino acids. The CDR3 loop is CAISPTQDGYTF. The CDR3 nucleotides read TGTGCCATCAGTCCAACACAGGATGGCTACACCTTC.

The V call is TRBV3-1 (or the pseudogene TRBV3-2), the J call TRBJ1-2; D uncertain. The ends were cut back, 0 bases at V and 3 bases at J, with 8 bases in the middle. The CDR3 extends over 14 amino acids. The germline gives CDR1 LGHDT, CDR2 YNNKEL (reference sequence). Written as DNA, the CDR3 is TGTGCCAGCAGCCAAGATCCGCAGGACTATGGCTACACCTTC. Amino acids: CASSQDPQDYGYTF.

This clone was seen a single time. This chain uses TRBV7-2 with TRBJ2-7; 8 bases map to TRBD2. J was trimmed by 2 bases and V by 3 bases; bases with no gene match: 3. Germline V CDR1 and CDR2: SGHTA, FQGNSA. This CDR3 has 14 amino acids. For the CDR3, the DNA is TGTGCCAGCAGCTTCCCCGGGGGGGCCTACGAGCAGTACTTC. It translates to CASSFPGGAYEQYF.

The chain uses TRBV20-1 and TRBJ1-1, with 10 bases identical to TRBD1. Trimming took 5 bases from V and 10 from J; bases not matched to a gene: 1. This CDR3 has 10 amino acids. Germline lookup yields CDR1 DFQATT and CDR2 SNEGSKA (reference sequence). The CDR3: CSADRGRAFF. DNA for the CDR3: TGCAGTGCTGACAGGGGGCGAGCTTTCTTT.

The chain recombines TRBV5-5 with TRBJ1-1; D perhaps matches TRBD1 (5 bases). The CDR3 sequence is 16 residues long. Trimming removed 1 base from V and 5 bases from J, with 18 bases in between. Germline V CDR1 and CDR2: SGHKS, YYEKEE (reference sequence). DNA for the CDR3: TGTGCCAGCAGCTTGTGGGGGGAAGGTCGTCGGACTGAAGCTTTCTTT. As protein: CASSLWGEGRRTEAFF.

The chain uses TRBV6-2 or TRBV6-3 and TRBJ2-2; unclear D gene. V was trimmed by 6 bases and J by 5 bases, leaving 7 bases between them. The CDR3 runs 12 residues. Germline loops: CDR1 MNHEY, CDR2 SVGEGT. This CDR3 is CASSHNTGELFF. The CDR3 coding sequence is TGTGCCAGCAGCCACAATACCGGGGAGCTGTTTTTT.

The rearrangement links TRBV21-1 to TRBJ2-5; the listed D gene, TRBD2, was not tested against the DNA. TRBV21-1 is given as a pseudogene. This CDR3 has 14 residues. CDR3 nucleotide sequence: TGTGCCAGCAGCAAAGGAGGAATTCGGGAGACCCAGTACTTC. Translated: CASSKGGIRETQYF.

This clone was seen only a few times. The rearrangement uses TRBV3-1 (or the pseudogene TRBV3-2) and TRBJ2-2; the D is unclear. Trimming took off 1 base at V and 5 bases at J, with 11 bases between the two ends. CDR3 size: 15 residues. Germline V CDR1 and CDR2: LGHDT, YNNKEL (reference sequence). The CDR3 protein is CASSQGVLLTGELFF. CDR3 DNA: TGTGCCAGCAGCCAAGGGGTTTTACTAACCGGGGAGCTGTTTTTT.

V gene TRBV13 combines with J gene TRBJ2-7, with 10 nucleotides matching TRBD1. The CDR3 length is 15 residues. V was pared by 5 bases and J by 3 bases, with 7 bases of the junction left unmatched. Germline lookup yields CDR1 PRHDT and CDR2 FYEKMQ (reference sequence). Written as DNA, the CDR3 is TGTGCCAGCAGCGCGGCCGGGACAGGGGACTACGAGCAGTACGTC. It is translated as CASSAAGTGDYEQYV.

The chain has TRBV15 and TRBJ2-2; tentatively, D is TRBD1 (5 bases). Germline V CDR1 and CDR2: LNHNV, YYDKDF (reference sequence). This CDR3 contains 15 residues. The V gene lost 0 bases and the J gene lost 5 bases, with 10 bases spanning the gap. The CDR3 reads CATSRDRSGTGELFF. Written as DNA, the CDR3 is TGTGCCACCAGCAGAGATAGGTCAGGGACCGGGGAGCTGTTTTTT.

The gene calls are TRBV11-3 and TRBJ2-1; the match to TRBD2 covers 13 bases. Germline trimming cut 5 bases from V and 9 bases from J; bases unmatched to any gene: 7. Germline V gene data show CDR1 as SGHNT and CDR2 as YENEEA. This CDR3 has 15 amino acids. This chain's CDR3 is CASSLQGLAGTEQFF. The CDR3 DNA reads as TGTGCCAGCAGCCTCCAGGGACTAGCGGGGACTGAGCAGTTCTTC.

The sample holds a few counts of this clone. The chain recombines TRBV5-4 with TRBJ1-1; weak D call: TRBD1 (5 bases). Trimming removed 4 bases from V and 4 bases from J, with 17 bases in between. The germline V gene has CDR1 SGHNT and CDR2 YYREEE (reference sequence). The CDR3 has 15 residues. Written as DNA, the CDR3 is TGTGCCAGCAGCCCGCCGGGGGAGGGCAGCACTGAAGCTTTCTTT. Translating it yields CASSPPGEGSTEAFF.

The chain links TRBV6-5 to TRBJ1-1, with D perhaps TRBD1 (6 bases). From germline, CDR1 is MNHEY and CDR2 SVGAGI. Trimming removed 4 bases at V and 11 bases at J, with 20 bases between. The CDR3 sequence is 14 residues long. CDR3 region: CASSSNGRTVRAFF. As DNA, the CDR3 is TGTGCCAGCAGTTCCAACGGGAGGACAGTGCGTGCTTTCTTT.

As DNA, the CDR3 is TGTGCCAGCAGTTTATATACTGGAAACACCATATATTTT. Encoded protein: CASSLYTGNTIYF. V and J are TRBV12-3 or TRBV12-4 and TRBJ1-3; no firm D call. This CDR3 is built from 13 residues. V was clipped by 2 bases and J by 2 bases, with 4 bases between them.

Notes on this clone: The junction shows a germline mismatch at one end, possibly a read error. CDR3 nucleotides: TGTGCCAGCAGCTTGCGACAGACTGCTTATGGGTACACCTTC. The encoded protein is CASSLRQTAYGYTF. The rearrangement joins TRBV7-2 to TRBJ1-2; tentative D call: TRBD1 (5 bases). Germline values: CDR1 SGHTA, CDR2 FQGNSA. The CDR3 loop spans 14 amino acids.

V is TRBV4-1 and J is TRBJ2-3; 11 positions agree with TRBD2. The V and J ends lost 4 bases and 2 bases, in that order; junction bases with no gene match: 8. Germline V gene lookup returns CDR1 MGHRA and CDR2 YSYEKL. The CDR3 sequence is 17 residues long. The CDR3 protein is CASSPRSTSGNTDTQYF. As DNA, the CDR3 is TGCGCCAGCAGCCCTCGATCGACTAGCGGGAACACAGATACGCAGTATTTT.

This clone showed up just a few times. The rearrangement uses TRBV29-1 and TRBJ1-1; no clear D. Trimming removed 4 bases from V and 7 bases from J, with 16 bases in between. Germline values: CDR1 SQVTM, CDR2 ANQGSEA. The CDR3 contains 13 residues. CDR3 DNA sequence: TGCAGCGTTGCTCGAACCCCCGGTGGTGAAGCTTTCTTT. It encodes CSVARTPGGEAFF.

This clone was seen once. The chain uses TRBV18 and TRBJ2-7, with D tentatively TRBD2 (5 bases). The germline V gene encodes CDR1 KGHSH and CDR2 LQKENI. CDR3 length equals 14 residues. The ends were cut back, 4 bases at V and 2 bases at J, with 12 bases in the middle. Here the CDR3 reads CASSQTGYTYEQYV. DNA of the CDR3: TGTGCCAGCTCACAGACGGGGTACACCTACGAGCAGTACGTC.

In nucleotides, the CDR3 is TGTGCCAGCAGCTTATCCGGGGATGCATACGAGCAGTACTTC. Its protein product is CASSLSGDAYEQYF. This sequence joins TRBV11-3 and TRBJ2-7, with a possible D match to TRBD2 (5 bases). The CDR3 totals 14 residues. Germline CDR1 reads SGHNT; CDR2 reads YENEEA. V was shortened by 2 bases and J by 4 bases, with 12 bases between the two germline ends.